A selection of T cell receptor beta chains follows, all from one sample in a study of shared clonotypes between healthy human individuals. Generated by immunoSEQ multiplex PCR, the TCRdb table keeps only in-frame clones and is missing some. The sample lists 1,500,000 or so clones, just under 99% seen once, with approximately 0.38% in the top ten. Specimen: naive CD4+ T cells sorted from blood. These receptors all come from a man aged 25-40 years in good health. The CDR3 runs from the conserved cysteine through the conserved F or W. The D gene is left open where the match is weak. Only some rows state a clone size, as once, few, many or a class for expanded clones.

J gene,clone size,D gene,V gene,CDR3 length,CDR3 DNA,CDR3 protein
TRBJ2-5,-,TRBD2,TRBV5-6,16,TGTGCCAGCAGCAAACGAAGCGGGAGATCCCAAGAGACCCAGTACTTC,CASSKRSGRSQETQYF
TRBJ2-7,-,TRBD1,TRBV9,15,TGTGCCAGCAGCGTCCTACAGGGGCCCGGCTACGAGCAGTACTTC,CASSVLQGPGYEQYF
TRBJ2-7,-,TRBD1,TRBV6-6,13,TGTGCCAGCAGCTCCGGGACAGTTCTCGAGCAGTACTTC,CASSSGTVLEQYF
TRBJ2-2,-,-,TRBV7-8,15,TGTGCCAGCAGCTTAAATCTGGAAATCACCGGGGAGCTGTTTTTT,CASSLNLEITGELFF
TRBJ1-3,-,-,TRBV4-1,16,TGCGCCAGCAGCCAAGTTTGGTCAGAATGGCGAAACACCATATATTTT,CASSQVWSEWRNTIYF
TRBJ2-3,-,TRBD2,TRBV18,16,TGTGCCAGCTCACCACCGAGACTAGCGGGCGCAGATACGCAGTATTTT,CASSPPRLAGADTQYF
TRBJ2-1,-,TRBD2,TRBV27,12,TGTGCCAGGATACTAGCGCCAAATGAGCAGTTCTTC,CARILAPNEQFF
TRBJ2-7,-,-,TRBV5-1,13,TGCGCCAGCAGTCCCCTGGGGGCCTACGAGCAGTACTTC,CASSPLGAYEQYF
TRBJ2-5,-,-,TRBV28,14,TGTGCCAGCACGCCAGGCGGGCGGCAAGAGACCCAGTACTTC,CASTPGGRQETQYF
TRBJ2-5,-,TRBD1,TRBV27,16,TGTGCCAGCAGTTCCTATACAGGGGGCGCGTGGGAGACCCAGTACTTC,CASSSYTGGAWETQYF
TRBJ2-5,-,-,TRBV7-2,13,TGTGCCAGCAGCATCGGAAGCCAAGAGACCCAGTACTTC,CASSIGSQETQYF
TRBJ2-2,-,TRBD2,TRBV4-3,18,TGCGCCAGCAGCCAAGACATAGCGGGCGGGGCGAACACCGGGGAGCTGTTTTTT,CASSQDIAGGANTGELFF
TRBJ2-3,-,-,TRBV2,11,TGTGCCAGCAGTGTTTCGTTAGGGCAGTATTTT,CASSVSLGQYF
TRBJ2-7,-,-,TRBV6-6,16,TGTGCCAGCAGCGATACAGGGTCCGTAAGGGCCTACGAGCAGTACTTC,CASSDTGSVRAYEQYF
TRBJ2-1,-,TRBD1,TRBV29-1,16,TGCAGCGTGGGTACACCGACAGGGGCTCACTACAATGAGCAGTTCTTC,CSVGTPTGAHYNEQFF
TRBJ2-1,-,TRBD2,TRBV10-3,13,TGTGCCATCGGGAGGGAGATAACCAATGAGCAGTTCTTC,CAIGREITNEQFF
TRBJ2-1,-,TRBD1,TRBV5-5,15,TGTGCCAGCAGCTTGAGACAGGGGACCTACAATGAGCAGTTCTTC,CASSLRQGTYNEQFF
TRBJ2-2,-,-,TRBV11-3,13,TGTGCCAGCAGCTCCAAAAACACCGGGGAGCTGTTTTTT,CASSSKNTGELFF
TRBJ2-1,-,TRBD1,TRBV5-1,15,TGCGCCAGCAGCTTTGGGACAGGGGTTCGGGATGAGCAGTTCTTC,CASSFGTGVRDEQFF
TRBJ2-7,-,-,TRBV5-1,16,TGCGCCAGCGGGATGAATAGGGGAGGAAGCTCCTACGAGCAGTACTTC,CASGMNRGGSSYEQYF
TRBJ1-2,-,TRBD1,TRBV19,15,TGTGCCAGTAGTATGGTGGACAGGACTAACTATGGCTACACCTTC,CASSMVDRTNYGYTF
TRBJ1-4,-,TRBD1,TRBV18,15,TGTGCCAGCTCCACGGACAGGTTAACTAATGAAAAACTGTTTTTT,CASSTDRLTNEKLFF
TRBJ2-1,-,TRBD2,TRBV18,15,TGTGCCAGCTCACCCACTAGCGGGCCTTTCAATGAGCAGTTCTTC,CASSPTSGPFNEQFF
TRBJ2-7,-,-,TRBV28,12,TGTGCCAGCAGTTTCACTCGGTACGAGCAGTACTTC,CASSFTRYEQYF
TRBJ2-2,-,TRBD2,TRBV15,16,TGTGCCACCAGCAGAGATCTTAGCGGGAGTACCGGGGAGCTGTTTTTT,CATSRDLSGSTGELFF
TRBJ2-4,-,-,TRBV7-2,14,TGTGCCAGCAGCTTAGGGGGGACCAAAAACATTCAGTACTTC,CASSLGGTKNIQYF
TRBJ2-7,-,-,TRBV29-1,13,TGCAGCATAAGAGGGACTTCTTCCTACGAGCAGTACTTC,CSIRGTSSYEQYF
TRBJ1-1,-,-,TRBV5-1,14,TGCGCCAGCAGTGTTGGGGCGATCGACACTGAAGCTTTCTTT,CASSVGAIDTEAFF
TRBJ2-3,-,-,TRBV5-1,11,TGCGCCAGCAGCCGAACGGATACGCAGTATTTT,CASSRTDTQYF
TRBJ2-1,-,TRBD1,TRBV7-3,16,TGTGCCAGCAGCTACACAGGGGGCTTTGGTGACAATGAGCAGTTCTTC,CASSYTGGFGDNEQFF
TRBJ2-3,-,-,TRBV11-3,13,TGTGCCAGCAGCCCTATGGGGACAGATACGCAGTATTTT,CASSPMGTDTQYF
TRBJ2-3,-,TRBD2,TRBV5-1,16,TGCGCCAGCAGCTTGGGGCTAGCGGGAGGGCCAGATACGCAGTATTTT,CASSLGLAGGPDTQYF
TRBJ2-3,-,TRBD2,TRBV9,16,TGTGCCAGCAGCGGAACTAGCGGGAGGGCCGCAGATACGCAGTATTTT,CASSGTSGRAADTQYF
TRBJ2-2,-,-,TRBV5-6,14,TGTGCCAGCAGGGTCGACCTGAACACCGGGGAGCTGTTTTTT,CASRVDLNTGELFF
TRBJ2-7,once,-,TRBV7-2,13,TGTGCCAGCAGCTTAGCGTCCCCCTACGAGCAGTACTTC,CASSLASPYEQYF
TRBJ1-5,-,-,TRBV5-1,14,TGCGCCAGCAGCCCGGGAGGTTACAATCAGCCCCAGCATTTT,CASSPGGYNQPQHF
TRBJ2-1,once,TRBD2,TRBV5-1,14,TGCGCCAGCAGCATGGGCGGGAGGATCTATGAGCAGTTCTTC,CASSMGGRIYEQFF